The 16 T cell receptor beta chains below were found in one sample sequenced in a study of prognosis after radiotherapy for stage I lung cancer. Two-round multiplex PCR, the amplification method, yielded TCR beta CDR3 from genomic DNA. Primers targeting each individual TRBV and TRBJ gene were applied in first-round PCR. TCRdb reanalysed the multiplex PCR reads using MiXCR and keeps one entry per CDR3 protein. The table records some 27,000 distinct CDR3 sequences, roughly 31% of them present only once. The input for sequencing was PBMCs, taken before or after stereotactic body radiation therapy (not recorded which). These TCRs come from a donor over 45 with non-small cell lung cancer.

This clonotype was observed many times. The CDR3 loop reads CASSSRQAKIPSSGNTIYF. CDR3 DNA: TGTGCCAGCAGTTCCAGACAGGCCAAAATCCCAAGCTCTGGAAACACCATATATTTT. The chain employs TRBV28 and TRBJ1-3, with D perhaps matching TRBD1 (6 bases). Trimming left V 4 bases short and J 0 bases short, with 22 bases between. CDR1 is MDHEN and CDR2 is SYDVKM in the germline V gene. This CDR3 has 19 residues.

Relative to its sample, this clonotype is medium-sized. V is TRBV11-2 and J is TRBJ2-1, with 7 nucleotides matching TRBD2. The V segment lost 0 bases and the J segment 12 bases; nucleotides outside the gene matches: 8. The CDR3 runs to 14 residues. Germline V gene lookup returns CDR1 SGHAT and CDR2 FQNNGV. CDR3 sequence: CASSLDPGLGGQFF. In nucleotides, the CDR3 is TGTGCCAGCAGCTTAGACCCCGGACTAGGTGGGCAGTTCTTC.

On this clonotype itself: A read error may be the cause here, since a much bigger clone is one base away. This rearrangement joins TRBV6-2 or TRBV6-3 to TRBJ2-5, with 8 bases aligning to TRBD2. V was clipped by 8 bases and J by 0 bases; unmatched bases: 11. The germline V gene has CDR1 MNHEY and CDR2 SVGEGT. CDR3 length: 16 residues. The CDR3: CASRGLLAVYQETQYF. Written as DNA, the CDR3 is TGTGCCAGCCGGGGCCTACTAGCGGTGTACCAAGAGACCCAGTACTTC.

This clonotype occurred many times. V gene TRBV7-2 combines with J gene TRBJ2-6, with D hard to call. The CDR3 is 16 amino acids. Germline CDR1 and CDR2: SGHTA and FQGNSA. Trimming stripped 5 bases from V and 3 bases from J, with 14 bases between. The CDR3 sequence: CASSPPRRLGANVLTF. For the CDR3, the DNA is TGTGCCAGCAGCCCGCCGCGAAGGCTTGGGGCCAACGTCCTGACTTTC. Filled out from reference TRBV7-2 and TRBJ2-6, the complete variable domain reads GAGVSQSPSNKVTEKGKDVELRCDPISGHTALYWYRQSLGQGLEFLIYFQGNSAPDKSGLPSDRFSAERTGGSVSTLTIQRTQQEDSAVYLCASSPPRRLGANVLTFGAGSRLTVL.

This clonotype is classed as medium-sized. The gene calls are TRBV6-8 and TRBJ1-2; D possibly corresponds to TRBD1 (6 bases). Germline CDR1 is MNHGY and CDR2 is SAAAGT. V lost 7 bases and J 7 bases, leaving 22 bases between the germline ends. The CDR3 spans 15 residues. The CDR3 region has the DNA TGTGCCAGCACTCCCGGAAGCCCGGGGGCGTTTGGCTACACCTTC. It specifies CASTPGSPGAFGYTF.

This sequence joins TRBV30 and TRBJ2-3, with 12 bases fitting TRBD2. The CDR3 loop spans 15 amino acids. V dropped 8 bases and J dropped 6; count of bases not matched to a gene: 12. Looked up from germline, CDR1 is GTSNPN and CDR2 is SVGIG (reference sequence). CDR3 DNA sequence: TGTGCCCAAAAACCTACTAGCGGGAGGTCTGATACGCAGTATTTT. Residues: CAQKPTSGRSDTQYF.

Comment on this clonotype: A read error may be the cause here, since a much bigger clone is one base away. The chain combines TRBV7-6 with TRBJ1-1; possible D gene TRBD1, 5 bases. Germline CDR1 is SGHVS and CDR2 is FNYEAQ. The V end was cut by 6 bases, the J end by 11 bases, with 19 bases between. This CDR3 spans 13 amino acids. In DNA, the CDR3 is TGTGCCAGCAGGCCGGACCGGGGCAGACGGGCTTTCTTT. Protein sequence: CASRPDRGRRAFF.

There are many counts of this clonotype. V is TRBV5-6 and J is TRBJ1-2, with 10 bases that match TRBD1. The trim removed 1 base at V and 1 base at J, leaving 4 bases unmatched. Germline CDR1 reads SGHDT; CDR2 reads YYEEEE. The length of the CDR3 is 16 residues. The CDR3 nucleotides are TGTGCCAGCAGCTTGTTAGACAGGGGGCATAACTATGGCTACACCTTC. This translates into CASSLLDRGHNYGYTF.

This clonotype was seen at least ten times. CDR3 sequence (DNA): TGTGCCAGCAGTTCCACAGGGTTAGTCACTGAAGCTTTCTTT. This translates into CASSSTGLVTEAFF. This chain joins TRBV28 and TRBJ1-1, with D maybe TRBD1 (6 bases). CDR3 length: 14 amino acids. Germline values: CDR1 MDHEN, CDR2 SYDVKM. V was cut by 4 bases and J by 4 bases, with 13 bases left in between.

This chain links TRBV5-1 with TRBJ2-1, with 8 bases that match TRBD2. This CDR3 has 22 residues. The germline gives CDR1 SGHRS, CDR2 YFSETQ. V lost 0 bases to trimming and J lost 0 bases; unmatched junction nucleotides: 20. CDR3 sequence: CASSLVSLRASGRESSYNEQFF. In nucleotides, the CDR3 is TGCGCCAGCAGCTTGGTGTCTCTTCGGGCTAGCGGGCGTGAGAGCTCCTACAATGAGCAGTTCTTC.

This clonotype was observed a few times. DNA for the CDR3: TGCGCCAGCAGCTTTGGGGCGGGACCGAGCACCGGGGAGCTGTTTTTT. Residues: CASSFGAGPSTGELFF. The chain couples TRBV5-1 to TRBJ2-2; a possible D gene is TRBD2 (6 bases). CDR1 and CDR2 from the germline V gene are SGHRS and YFSETQ. V shed 2 bases and J shed 4 bases, with 15 bases lying between them. The CDR3 runs to 16 residues.

The chain has TRBV12-3 or TRBV12-4 and TRBJ1-3; D is unresolved. This CDR3 has 15 residues. Between the trimmed V and J ends, which lost 6 bases and 4 bases, there was a span of 16 bases. DNA for the CDR3: TGTGCCAGCAGCAACTTGGGCGCTTCAGGAAACACCATATATTTT. Encoded protein: CASSNLGASGNTIYF.

Notes on this clonotype: This likely stems from a read error, as it lies one base from a far larger clone. The rearrangement links TRBV7-8 to TRBJ2-7, with D tentatively TRBD2 (6 bases). The CDR3 is 12 amino acids. The V gene lost 5 bases and the J gene lost 12 bases, with 17 bases spanning the gap. Looked up from germline, CDR1 is SGHVS and CDR2 is FQNEAQ. The CDR3 here is CASSPPWEATYF. CDR3 DNA: TGTGCCAGCAGCCCGCCTTGGGAGGCTACGTACTTC.

The chain employs TRBV20-1 and TRBJ2-1; D not certain. Germline-derived CDR1 and CDR2 are DFQATT and SNEGSKA (reference sequence). This CDR3 region has 13 residues. Trimming shortened V by 5 bases and J by 5 bases, and 13 bases separated the two germline ends. Here the CDR3 DNA reads TGCAGTGCTCGGCGGACCTTACACAATGAGCAGTTCTTC. Translation: CSARRTLHNEQFF.

This clonotype was counted ten times or more. V is TRBV29-1 and J is TRBJ2-2, with a tentative D call TRBD1 (5 bases). Germline V gives CDR1 SQVTM, CDR2 ANQGSEA. Trimming took 6 bases from V and 3 from J, leaving 11 bases between them. The CDR3 totals 13 residues. The CDR3 DNA reads as TGCAGCGTGGGCAGGGCTGACACCGGGGAGCTGTTTTTT. Its translation is CSVGRADTGELFF.

The sample holds many counts of this clonotype. As DNA, the CDR3 is TGTGCCAGCAGCCACCCCCGGGGGGAGGCCCAGCATTTT. Protein product: CASSHPRGEAQHF. V gene TRBV28 combines with J gene TRBJ1-5; D possibly corresponds to TRBD1 (5 bases). Trimming left V 6 bases short and J 11 bases short, with 17 bases between. The CDR3 has 13 residues. Germline CDR1 and CDR2: MDHEN and SYDVKM.